The present T cell receptor beta chain was sequenced within a study of response to subunit inactivated influenza vaccine. This clonotype was recorded a few times. One entry per CDR3 protein, called by TCRdb with MiXCR from the RT-PCR reads. The data show 400,000 to 650,000 distinct CDR3 sequences, approximately 6.9% seen once. Trimming pared 4 bases from V and 4 bases from J, leaving 13 bases between. The CDR3 loop spans 14 amino acids. Germline V CDR1 and CDR2: KGHSH, LQKENI. Specimen: PBMCs from blood, collected roughly 24 months after vaccination. V usage is TRBV18 and J usage is TRBJ1-2, with D uncertain. This clonotype was sampled from a man aged 45-69 years who received an inactivated influenza vaccine. CDR3 loop: CASSRREQTYGYTF. In nucleotides, the CDR3 is TGTGCCAGCTCACGCAGAGAACAGACCTATGGCTACACCTTC.